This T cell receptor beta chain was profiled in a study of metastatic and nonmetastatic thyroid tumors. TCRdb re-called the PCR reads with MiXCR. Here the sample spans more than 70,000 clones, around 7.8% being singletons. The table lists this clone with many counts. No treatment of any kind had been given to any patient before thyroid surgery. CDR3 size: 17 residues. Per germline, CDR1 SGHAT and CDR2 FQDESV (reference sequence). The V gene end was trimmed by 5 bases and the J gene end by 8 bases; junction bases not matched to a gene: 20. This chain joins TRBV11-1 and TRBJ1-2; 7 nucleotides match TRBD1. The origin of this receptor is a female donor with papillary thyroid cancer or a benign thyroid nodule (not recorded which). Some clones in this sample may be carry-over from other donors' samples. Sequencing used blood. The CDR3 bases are TGTGCCAGCAGCCCTAGTAGGGGCGACAGGGCAGGAGACGGCTACACCTTC. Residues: CASSPSRGDRAGDGYTF.